This T cell receptor beta chain came from a study of somatic mutations in cytotoxic T cells in rheumatoid arthritis. Background on the study: Flow cytometry sorted some V beta antibody-stained T-cell populations to nearly 100% purity, V beta1+ cells among them being sequenced for TCRB.

The CDR3 is 16 amino acids. Germline loops: CDR1 SGHVS, CDR2 FNYEAQ. V lost 1 base to trimming and J lost 4 bases; unmatched junction nucleotides: 5. Note on this clone: What it binds is unknown.

Profiling relied on immunoSEQ multiplex PCR, and the TCRdb table lists in-frame clones only, not all of them. The table lists more than 15,000 clones, almost 85% of them singletons. Study-wide findings and caveats: Clonality of CD8+ cells rose with age in rheumatoid arthritis patients but not healthy controls.

The sample consisted of CD8+ T cells sorted from blood. The origin of this receptor is an adult with rheumatoid arthritis. V is TRBV7-6 and J is TRBJ2-1, with 9 bases matching TRBD2. The chain's CDR3 is CASSLGGLATYNEQFF. The CDR3 nucleotides read TGTGCCAGCAGCTTAGGCGGACTAGCGACTTACAATGAGCAGTTCTTC.